This entry lists 32 T cell receptor beta chains sequenced from one sample in a study of human T cells and chemical hapten exposure. Specified time point: patch test 3, about 24 weeks after DPC sensitization. Treatment in this sample: therapeutic diphenylcyclopropenone sensitization with weekly scalp DPC. TCRdb ran MiXCR on the RACE reads and lists one entry per CDR3 protein. The sample yields 50,000 to 80,000 distinct CDR3 sequences, approximately 10% seen once. This specimen was whole blood, taken in connection with sensitization to the hapten diphenylcyclopropenone (DPC). These receptors originate from a young woman with alopecia areata. Some clones in this sample may be carry-over from other donors' samples.

Only a few counts were recorded for this clonotype. The V call is TRBV5-4, the J call TRBJ2-7; 7 nucleotides agree with TRBD2. There are 13 residues in the CDR3. CDR1 is SGHNT, CDR2 YYREEE, per germline (reference sequence). V was clipped by 6 bases and J by 0 bases; unmatched bases: 3. The CDR3 loop is CASKRGDSYEQYF. CDR3 bases: TGTGCCAGCAAACGGGGGGACTCCTACGAGCAGTACTTC.

Written as DNA, the CDR3 is TGTGCCAGCAGTGCAACAGGGGATCAGCCCCAGCATTTT. This gives the protein CASSATGDQPQHF. The V call is TRBV2, the J call TRBJ1-5; 7 bases fit TRBD1. Trimming took 4 bases from V and 5 from J; bases not matched to a gene: 2. Germline assignment: CDR1 SNHLY and CDR2 FYNNEI. The CDR3 sequence is 13 residues long.

The CDR3: CASRGAVDLGTDTQYF. CDR3 nucleotides: TGTGCCAGCCGTGGGGCGGTCGATCTAGGCACAGATACGCAGTATTTT. The genes are TRBV27 and TRBJ2-3; a possible D gene is TRBD1 (5 bases). The CDR3 covers 16 residues. Trimming left V 8 bases short and J 1 base short, with 19 bases between. CDR1 is MNHEY, CDR2 SMNVEV, per germline (reference sequence).

V is TRBV5-1 and J is TRBJ2-1; 8 bases match TRBD2. Germline CDR1 and CDR2: SGHRS and YFSETQ. The CDR3 is made up of 15 amino acids. Trimming cost V 1 base and J 8 bases; bases outside gene matches: 8. CDR3 protein: CASSLKLAEVDEQFF. The CDR3 coding sequence is TGCGCCAGCAGCTTGAAACTAGCGGAAGTCGATGAGCAGTTCTTC.

This clonotype was seen more than once but under ten times. This chain connects TRBV10-3 to TRBJ2-5; 10 bases are shared with TRBD1. The germline V gene has CDR1 ENHRY and CDR2 SYGVKD. This CDR3 is 15 amino acids long. The V gene end was trimmed by 0 bases and the J gene end by 4 bases; junction bases not matched to a gene: 2. As DNA, the CDR3 is TGTGCCATCAGTGAGTCCGGGACAGGGGTAGAGACCCAGTACTTC. Protein: CAISESGTGVETQYF.

For this clonotype: This may be a read error: a much more frequent sequence differs by one nucleotide. The CDR3 end shows no conserved phenylalanine or tryptophan, and so a read error is likely. The chain joins TRBV5-1 to TRBJ2-7; D call uncertain. Trimming took 0 bases from V and 2 from J, leaving 9 bases between them. Germline lookup yields CDR1 SGHRS and CDR2 YFSETQ. The CDR3 spans 14 residues. CDR3 nucleotide sequence: TGCGCCAGCAGCTTGGCCGTAGTAACCTACGAGCAGTACTCC. Its translation is CASSLAVVTYEQYS.

The rearrangement uses TRBV29-1 and TRBJ1-5, with 11 positions matching TRBD1. V lost 5 bases and J lost 6; bases outside the gene matches: 6. In germline, CDR1 is SQVTM, CDR2 ANQGSEA. The CDR3 has 14 residues. The CDR3 bases are TGCAGCGTTACGAGTGGGACAGGGGGTCAGCCCCAGCATTTT. Translating gives CSVTSGTGGQPQHF.

The V call is TRBV7-9, the J call TRBJ1-1; the D gene is possibly TRBD1 (5 bases). This CDR3 spans 13 amino acids. V dropped 3 bases and J dropped 4 bases, with 9 bases sitting between them. Germline V gives CDR1 SEHNR, CDR2 FQNEAQ (reference sequence). CDR3 protein: CASSLEGPTEAFF. The CDR3 nucleotides are TGTGCCAGCAGCTTGGAGGGGCCCACTGAAGCTTTCTTT.

This clonotype was observed many times. This chain joins TRBV6-5 and TRBJ1-6; the D gene is possibly TRBD1 (6 bases). Germline lookup yields CDR1 MNHEY and CDR2 SVGAGI. CDR3 length: 16 amino acids. The germline V and J ends were trimmed by 6 bases and 6 bases, with 18 bases remaining between them. CDR3 region: CASRPHRDEGNSPLHF. The CDR3 region has the DNA TGTGCCAGCAGGCCTCACAGGGATGAGGGTAATTCACCCCTCCACTTT.

At least ten counts were recorded for this clonotype. The chain has TRBV5-1 and TRBJ1-6; 8 positions agree with TRBD1. Germline V lookup: CDR1 SGHRS, CDR2 YFSETQ. J lost 9 bases, V lost 5 bases, and 10 bases had no gene match. The CDR3 has 15 residues. The CDR3 region is CASRLTRQGASPLHF. The DNA of the CDR3 is TGCGCCAGCAGGCTCACGAGGCAGGGGGCTTCACCCCTCCACTTT.

This clonotype was detected ten times or more. This chain joins TRBV29-1 and TRBJ1-2, with 8 positions matching TRBD1. With V trimmed by 4 bases and J by 8 bases, 9 bases remained unmatched. Germline CDR1 reads SQVTM; CDR2 reads ANQGSEA. The CDR3 sequence is 13 residues long. This CDR3 is CSVVLRGRWGYTF. CDR3 sequence (DNA): TGCAGCGTTGTCCTCAGGGGGCGCTGGGGCTACACCTTC.

The V gene is TRBV6-1, the J gene TRBJ1-2, with D perhaps TRBD1 (5 bases). Trimming removed 4 bases at V and 0 bases at J, with 12 bases between. CDR3 length equals 15 residues. Germline V gene sequence: CDR1 MNHNS, CDR2 SASEGT. The CDR3 spells CASSVAGKANYGYTF. The CDR3 nucleotides are TGTGCCAGCAGTGTAGCAGGGAAAGCTAACTATGGCTACACCTTC.

The V call is TRBV11-1, the J call TRBJ2-3, with TRBD1 as a possible D gene (5 bases). Trimming left V 6 bases short and J 4 bases short, with 11 bases between. The CDR3 totals 13 residues. In germline, CDR1 is SGHAT, CDR2 FQDESV (reference sequence). CDR3 DNA: TGTGCCAGCAGACCTCACAGGTCAGATACGCAGTATTTT. Translating it yields CASRPHRSDTQYF.

The chain links TRBV7-9 to TRBJ2-3, with D unclear. This CDR3 has 13 residues. Germline V gene sequence: CDR1 SEHNR, CDR2 FQNEAQ (reference sequence). Deletions cut 7 bases from V and 2 bases from J, with 10 bases between. This chain's CDR3 is CASNNRNTDTQYF. In nucleotides, the CDR3 is TGTGCCAGCAACAACCGGAACACAGATACGCAGTATTTT.

J is TRBJ2-3 and V is TRBV11-2; possibly TRBD1 for D (5 bases). The CDR3 is 14 residues long. Per germline, CDR1 SGHAT and CDR2 FQNNGV. The V gene lost 10 bases and the J gene lost 2 bases, with 16 bases spanning the gap. Written as DNA, the CDR3 is TGTGCCACTACCCCGACAGTCACCACAGATACGCAGTATTTT. It specifies CATTPTVTTDTQYF. The entire variable domain, with the rest obtained from reference TRBV11-2 and TRBJ2-3, is as follows: EAGVAQSPRYKIIEKRQSVAFWCNPISGHATLYWYQQILGQGPKLLIQFQNNGVVDDSQLPKDRFSAERLKGVDSTLKIQPAKLEDSAVYLCATTPTVTTDTQYFGPGTRLTVL.

The table lists this clonotype with many counts. The chain is built from TRBV11-2 and TRBJ2-3, with 9 bases fitting TRBD2. CDR3 length: 16 amino acids. From germline, CDR1 is SGHAT and CDR2 FQNNGV. V lost 0 bases, J lost 6 bases, and 7 bases stayed unmatched. DNA for the CDR3: TGTGCCAGCAGCTTAGAAATGGCGGGAGGGCTCGATACGCAGTATTTT. Its protein is CASSLEMAGGLDTQYF.

This clonotype was counted at least ten times. V and J are TRBV5-1 and TRBJ1-4; tentative D call: TRBD1 (6 bases). V lost 4 bases to trimming and J lost 3 bases, with 16 bases between them. The CDR3 has 16 amino acids. Germline-derived CDR1 and CDR2 are SGHRS and YFSETQ. The CDR3 DNA follows: TGCGCCAGCAGCGTATCCCAACAGGGCCCTAATGAAAAACTGTTTTTT. Amino acids: CASSVSQQGPNEKLFF.

This clonotype showed up just a few times. This CDR3 is CASRNQGRETQYF. CDR3 nucleotide sequence: TGTGCCAGCAGGAACCAGGGGAGAGAGACCCAGTACTTC. The gene calls are TRBV11-2 and TRBJ2-5, with a possible D match to TRBD1 (6 bases). The CDR3 length is 13 residues. The V gene lost 6 bases and the J gene lost 4 bases, with 12 bases spanning the gap. The germline CDR1 and CDR2 sequences are SGHAT and FQNNGV.

The J gene is TRBJ2-1, the V gene TRBV6-6, with TRBD2 matching over 13 bases. This CDR3 contains 18 residues. V shed 4 bases and J 5 bases; nucleotides not matched to a gene: 11. The germline gives CDR1 MNHNY, CDR2 SVGAGI (reference sequence). In DNA form, the CDR3 reads TGTGCCAGCAGTTCAAGATGGACTAGCGGGAGTCCCCACAATGAGCAGTTCTTC. It is translated as CASSSRWTSGSPHNEQFF.

The sample holds many counts of this clonotype. The J gene is TRBJ2-7, the V gene TRBV7-8; TRBD1 is a possible D gene (6 bases). Germline loops: CDR1 SGHVS, CDR2 FQNEAQ. The CDR3 consists of 14 residues. Trimming took 6 bases from V and 3 from J, leaving 15 bases between them. CDR3 sequence: CASSYGHRDYEQYF. Here the CDR3 DNA reads TGTGCCAGCAGTTACGGCCACAGGGACTACGAGCAGTACTTC. Full variable domain (outside the CDR3, taken from reference TRBV7-8 and TRBJ2-7): GAGVSQSPRYKVAKRGQDVALRCDPISGHVSLFWYQQALGQGPEFLTYFQNEAQLDKSGLPSDRFFAERPEGSVSTLKIQRTQQEDSAVYLCASSYGHRDYEQYFGPGTRLTVT.

In this sample, this clonotype turned up many times. V usage is TRBV18 and J usage is TRBJ1-1; 11 bases align to TRBD1. Looked up from germline, CDR1 is KGHSH and CDR2 is LQKENI. There are 17 residues in the CDR3. The junction had 7 bases not matched to a gene; V was cut back by 4 bases and J by 0 bases. The CDR3 is CASSLTGTGGMNTEAFF. The CDR3 DNA reads TGTGCCAGCTCACTTACCGGGACAGGGGGGATGAACACTGAAGCTTTCTTT. Full variable domain (remainder filled in from reference TRBV18 and TRBJ1-1): NAGVMQNPRHLVRRRGQEARLRCSPMKGHSHVYWYRQLPEEGLKFMVYLQKENIIDESGMPKERFSAEFPKEGPSILRIQQVVRGDSAAYFCASSLTGTGGMNTEAFFGQGTRLTVV.

V gene TRBV5-5 combines with J gene TRBJ1-2; D is unclear. Germline V lookup: CDR1 SGHKS, CDR2 YYEKEE (reference sequence). V lost 1 base, J lost 7 bases, and 8 bases lay in between. The CDR3 has 12 residues. The CDR3 sequence is CASSLLVGGYTF. In DNA, the CDR3 is TGTGCCAGCAGCTTGCTGGTGGGTGGCTACACCTTC.

This chain connects TRBV11-2 to TRBJ2-7; D remains ambiguous. Germline CDR1 reads SGHAT; CDR2 reads FQNNGV. V was trimmed by 1 base and J by 5 bases, leaving 15 bases between them. CDR3 length: 15 amino acids. The CDR3 nucleotides are TGTGCCAGCAGCTTAGGGGGATCCCCTATCCACGAGCAGTACTTC. Translated, it gives CASSLGGSPIHEQYF.

The rearrangement links TRBV9 to TRBJ2-1; TRBD2 matches at 10 bases. CDR1 SGDLS and CDR2 YYNGEE come from the germline V gene. The V segment lost 3 bases and the J segment 4 bases; nucleotides outside the gene matches: 7. The CDR3 contains 16 residues. In DNA form, the CDR3 reads TGTGCCAGCAGCGAGTTCACTAGCGGGACGTACAATGAGCAGTTCTTC. Translated: CASSEFTSGTYNEQFF. Based on the CDR3 plus reference TRBV9 and TRBJ2-1, the full variable domain is DSGVTQTPKHLITATGQRVTLRCSPRSGDLSVYWYQQSLDQGLQFLIQYYNGEERAKGNILERFSAQQFPDLHSELNLSSLELGDSALYFCASSEFTSGTYNEQFFGPGTRLTVL.

The gene calls are TRBV9 and TRBJ2-1, with D perhaps TRBD1 (6 bases). The CDR3 totals 15 residues. V was shortened by 4 bases and J by 5 bases, with 16 bases between the two germline ends. Germline V gene sequence: CDR1 SGDLS, CDR2 YYNGEE. CDR3 sequence (DNA): TGTGCCAGCAGCCTAGGGGGAGCTTCAAACAATGAGCAGTTCTTC. This sequence encodes CASSLGGASNNEQFF.

This clonotype was picked up a small number of times. This chain links TRBV7-3 with TRBJ2-1; D is perhaps TRBD1 (6 bases). The CDR3 sequence is 15 residues long. The V end lost 4 bases, the J end lost 3 bases, and 13 bases lay between the germline ends. Germline V gene data show CDR1 as SGHTA and CDR2 as FQGTGA. This chain's CDR3 is CASSSSRGHYNEQFF. CDR3 nucleotide sequence: TGTGCCAGCAGCTCGAGCAGGGGCCACTACAATGAGCAGTTCTTC.

This clonotype has more than one count but fewer than ten. The chain links TRBV28 to TRBJ2-2; possibly TRBD1 for D (6 bases). Trimming cost V 5 bases and J 5 bases, with 15 bases left between them. Looked up from germline, CDR1 is MDHEN and CDR2 is SYDVKM. The CDR3 totals 15 residues. CDR3 sequence reads: CASSPQGLRTGELFF. CDR3 nucleotides: TGTGCCAGCAGTCCGCAGGGGCTTCGGACCGGGGAGCTGTTTTTT.

The V call is TRBV6-2 or TRBV6-3, the J call TRBJ2-5; 10 bases line up with TRBD1. J gave up 2 bases and V 6 bases, and 0 bases lay outside the gene matches. CDR1 is MNHEY and CDR2 is SVGEGT in the germline V gene. The CDR3 spans 13 residues. In nucleotides, the CDR3 is TGTGCCAGCAGGGACAGGGGGCAAGAGACCCAGTACTTC. It is translated as CASRDRGQETQYF.

This clonotype has just a few counts. The genes are TRBV18 and TRBJ2-1; 7 bases match TRBD2. The germline CDR1 and CDR2 sequences are KGHSH and LQKENI. With V trimmed by 3 bases and J by 7 bases, 3 bases remained unmatched. The CDR3 is 13 amino acids. The CDR3: CASSPGEGNEQFF. The CDR3 DNA reads as TGTGCCAGCTCACCGGGGGAGGGAAATGAGCAGTTCTTC. Full variable domain (outside the CDR3, taken from reference TRBV18 and TRBJ2-1): NAGVMQNPRHLVRRRGQEARLRCSPMKGHSHVYWYRQLPEEGLKFMVYLQKENIIDESGMPKERFSAEFPKEGPSILRIQQVVRGDSAAYFCASSPGEGNEQFFGPGTRLTVL.

This clonotype was recorded a few times. The V gene is TRBV29-1, the J gene TRBJ2-2; D is ambiguous. The V and J ends lost 2 bases and 7 bases respectively, with 5 bases between them. CDR1 and CDR2 (germline): SQVTM, ANQGSEA. CDR3 length equals 11 residues. The CDR3 nucleotides read TGCAGCGTTGAACGGCGCGGGGAGCTGTTTTTT. It specifies CSVERRGELFF.

This clonotype was seen ten or more times. The V call is TRBV6-2 or TRBV6-3, the J call TRBJ1-1; TRBD1 is a possible D gene (6 bases). Deletions cut 1 base from V and 4 bases from J, with 16 bases between. Germline lookup yields CDR1 MNHEY and CDR2 SVGEGT. The CDR3 is made up of 16 amino acids. CDR3 coding DNA: TGTGCCAGCAGTTACTTTCCGACAGGCGGGGCCACTGAAGCTTTCTTT. Translated, it gives CASSYFPTGGATEAFF.

This clonotype showed up many times. The chain is built from TRBV4-2 and TRBJ2-3, with D tentatively TRBD2 (6 bases). V was pared by 0 bases and J by 0 bases, with 13 bases between. The CDR3 spans 17 residues. Germline V lookup: CDR1 LGHNA, CDR2 YNFKEQ. The CDR3 nucleotides read TGTGCCAGCAGCCAAGATCCGGGGGATATTAGCACAGATACGCAGTATTTT. It codes for CASSQDPGDISTDTQYF.